This note documents a single T cell receptor beta chain sequence. Which antigen it targets is not known. The junction and the germline gene differ at one end; a read error may be behind it. CDR1 and CDR2, looked up from the germline V gene, are SGHRS and YFSETQ. The CDR3 runs 13 amino acids, cysteine and phenylalanine included. The DNA shown is the 39-base CDR3, in frame from base 1. The library came from the immunoSEQ multiplex PCR assay. For the multiplex PCR, a mixture combining 60 forward primers for TCR Vbeta segments and 13 reverse primers for TCR Jbeta segments was used. The CDR3 region of rearranged TCR beta genes was amplified from genomic DNA by a multiplex PCR assay. Amplified TCR beta libraries were sequenced as 87-base-pair reads on the Illumina HiSeq System. The authors processed their data as follows. Across the roughly 640 repertoires, a later analysis counted 80 million or so unique TCR beta chains, 9.5 million to 13 million of which were shared by at least two donors. To remove PCR and sequencing errors, raw reads were error-corrected and collapsed into unique sequences using a nearest-neighbor algorithm that merged closely related sequences. CDR3 sequences were aligned to IMGT reference sequences to assign V, D and J gene segments. For a sequence to be retained, a match of at least six nucleotides to both a V gene segment and a J gene segment was required. Rearrangements were classified as productive when the CDR3 lacked stop codons and remained in frame with V and J, and all other rearrangements were classified as non-productive. Following IMGT convention, CDR3 was defined as the stretch from the second conserved V-encoded cysteine up to the conserved J-encoded phenylalanine. Sequences without an unambiguous match to a single V gene segment were excluded from the earlier analysis of a few hundred of the donors. An earlier analysis of 587 of the donors classified V segments as functional when productive rearrangements were above 56.7% and as segregating when the standard deviation between donors was above 5%. A statistical classification framework was built to diagnose cytomegalovirus status from the catalog of TCR beta chain sequences. In a later analysis, TCR nucleotide sequences were compared against IMGT/GENE-DB human TR gene sequences so that V and J genes could be assigned. Using the TCRdist pipeline, a later analysis assigned CDR3 sequences along with most-parsimonious VDJ recombination scenarios. In a later analysis, each TCR beta chain was defined by its CDR3 amino acid sequence together with its V-gene family, and reads without a unique V-gene family were excluded. As a way to deal with suspected cross-contamination and a sequencing artifact, a later analysis dropped hundreds of nucleotide sequences that were highly shared and had low generation probability. In a later analysis, a clonal expansion index was calculated for each public chain from normalized within-repertoire ranks of inferred template counts. Generation probabilities in a later analysis came from a VDJ recombination model fitted to out-of-frame rearrangements, and those results were checked against IGoR. In a later analysis, hypergeometric tests were used to score TCR-TCR, TCR-HLA and TCR-CMV co-occurrence, with a repertoire-size bias correction applied to TCR pairs. False discovery rates were estimated in a later analysis by permuting HLA or CMV assignments 20 times. In a later analysis, co-occurring TCRs were grouped using DBSCAN, with TCRdist sequence similarity added in when clustering inside HLA-allele-positive subsets. For co-occurrence clustering, repertoires with fewer than 30,000 or more than 120,000 public chains were excluded, along with roughly five repertoires with anomalous nucleotide sharing. TCRdb obtained this table from immuneACCESS and retained in-frame rearrangements with V and J assigned. These tables miss some clones; where compared with another copy, unresolved V genes account for less than half of the shortfall, and the remainder is unexplained. V, J and clone size derive from that table, while D and trimming were established from the DNA sequence. Here the sample has 150,000 to 200,000 clones; more than 75% occur a single time. Clones ranked in the top ten supply less than 1.6% of the sample.

This specimen comes from a study of cytomegalovirus exposure and HLA in healthy donors (dated by TCRdb to about 2017). At the level of the whole study: An earlier analysis of fewer than 750 of the donors reported approximately 280 Gb of sequence data and 117 million unique TCR beta sequences obtained from about 170 million T cells. About 330 gigabases of sequencing data and around 88 million unique TCR sequences made up an early release that covered over 550 HLA-typed donors. Among the approximately 430 genotyped donors, approximately 81% belonged to the genetic ancestry cluster associated with self-reported Caucasian donors. The study aimed to test whether cataloging public T cell receptors could reveal signatures of past pathogen exposure. The T cell repertoires of about 700 subjects were profiled by immunosequencing and related to cytomegalovirus serostatus. Along with the roughly 610-subject first cohort, a separate validation cohort of roughly 110 different subjects was used. The study combined high-throughput TCR immunosequencing, statistical association of individual TCRs with disease status, and machine learning to predict cytomegalovirus infection status. A later analysis re-examined previously published TCR beta repertoires from hundreds of donors and added high-resolution HLA genotyping to investigate patterns of TCR occurrence. Rather than drawing on any new phenotypic data, the later analysis identified candidate immune exposures from TCR beta sequences and the way those sequences occurred across donors. In an earlier analysis of several hundred of the donors, high-throughput TCR beta sequencing was used to judge whether each TCR beta V gene segment behaved as functional or pseudogenic. Donor age, sex, ethnicity and CMV serostatus were compiled alongside the repertoire data. A later genetic analysis took genome-wide SNP genotypes for about 65% of the 666 donors and used that subset as a discovery cohort. All discovery cohort repertoires had been generated on a single sequencing platform. HLA typing covered class I and class II loci at four-digit resolution. The number of donors typed differed by locus, with about 629-630 for A, B, C, DRB1 and DQB1, 522 for DQA1, some 570 for DPA1, and about 450 for DPB1. Roughly 5 DR-DQ haplotypes were handled as single units for association and clustering, since linkage in the cohort was strong. Across some 400 genotyped donors of the cohort, an average of 235,054 unique TCR beta nucleotide sequences per donor were sequenced, and 15% to 20% of those sequences were non-productive. Overall study results and their limits: A later analysis found that HLA-associated TCR beta chains were more clonally expanded and had lower generation probabilities than equally common non-associated chains. A further reported finding was that TCR beta sequences accurately predicted the HLA-A and HLA-B alleles for most subjects in the first cohort. In a later genetic analysis, a missense DCLRE1C variant was associated with V-gene and J-gene trimming of TCR beta chains, and the association was replicated in an independent cohort. In vitro tests confirmed that a few of the cytomegalovirus-associated TCR beta chains recognize cytomegalovirus antigens. Most TCR sequences were observed very rarely across donors, whereas some public TCRs were present in many individuals. In a later analysis, around 15,000 TCR beta sequences were associated with specific HLA alleles at a false discovery rate of 0.05. A group of highly shared sequence variants was considered likely to be a technical artifact of the sequencing pipeline. Because counts were too low, roughly 17 rarely observed V segments, including chromosome 9 orphons, were left out of the earlier analysis of 587 of the donors. Because HLA typing was missing for some donors at each locus, association tests included only the typed subset. It was suggested by the authors that the approach could potentially be generalized to other disease states and immunological phenotypes. An earlier analysis of 450 to 750 of the donors showed that most TCR beta V segments appeared in productive rearrangements either about 87% or about 30% of the time, which broadly matched IMGT annotations. The classifier was reported to diagnose cytomegalovirus status with high specificity and sensitivity in both the original cohort and the validation cohort. In a later analysis, the rate of TCR association differed among HLA loci, with DRB1 alleles having the most associated TCRs and HLA-C alleles having the fewest. Linkage disequilibrium might explain the correlated functional status among segregating V segments, but an unknown experimental factor could not be excluded. In a later genetic analysis, fewer N-insertions in productive TCRs were reported among donors in an Asian-associated ancestry cluster than the roughly 700-donor mean. Because the 87-base-pair reads could not distinguish some IMGT-functional V segments, including TRBV6-2 and TRBV6-3, those segments were excluded. A later analysis found that most CMV-associated TCR beta chains appeared HLA-restricted, with HLA associations seemingly driven largely by CMV exposure. For the cohort, immune exposure information was limited to CMV serostatus. Sequencing depth was assumed to be roughly uniform across donors in the presence/absence analyses, though that assumption may not hold. Strong co-occurrence of HLA alleles, especially DR and DQ, made assigning TCR associations to individual alleles difficult. The study listed 164 TCR beta chains as associated with cytomegalovirus. In this cohort, only TCR beta chains were sequenced, and detectable features were limited by the absence of alpha or paired-chain data. In a later analysis, several top co-occurrence clusters were reported to appear linked to parvovirus B19, influenza, CMV and Epstein-Barr virus.

In total, more than 500 healthy bone marrow donors made up the cohort. Cohort members were all nominally healthy when sampled, although unrecorded immune exposures were likely present. The donor tested CMV seropositive, placing the donor among the 289 seropositive members of the cohort. A peripheral blood sample was collected from each donor, and TCR beta sequencing was performed on peripheral blood mononuclear cells. The Qiagen DNeasy Blood Extraction Kit was used to extract genomic DNA from the blood cell samples. The source is a girl aged 10-17 years in good health and CMV-seropositive. The chain was built from TRBV5-1 and TRBJ2-7; the D gene assignment is ambiguous. The specimen sequenced was PBMCs. The nucleotides read TGCGCCAGCAGGTTGGGTTTTGGCCACGAGCAGTACTTC. It translates as CASRLGFGHEQYF.